Here is one TCR beta chain with its context. Its antigen is not known. This CDR3 is also generated by other DNA sequences in the sample. These data belong to a study of Ad26.COV2.S vaccination and SARS-CoV-2 variants. V shed 3 bases and J 2 bases; nucleotides not matched to a gene: 2. This CDR3 comprises 15 residues. Germline V gene sequence: CDR1 SGDLS, CDR2 YYNGEE. Overall study findings and caveats: The TCR-based breadth and depth measures might underestimate overall T cell responses.

The table came from immunoSEQ multiplex PCR; TCRdb's copy has only in-frame clones and leaves some out. This sample has some 640,000 clones, with around 92% found just once. Stated treatment: around 19 received Ad26.COV2.S at low or high dose, single or two shots; about 5 received placebo; per-sample allocation not given. On day 63 after the first injection, vaccine and placebo recipients gave samples. This clonotype was obtained from a person aged 18 to 59 who received the Ad26.COV2.S COVID-19 vaccine or a placebo. The input for sequencing was peripheral blood, taken in a trial of Ad26.COV2.S vaccine versus placebo. The chain couples TRBV9 to TRBJ1-3, with TRBD1 matching over 10 bases. The CDR3 here is CASSATGGTGNTIYF. The CDR3 bases are TGTGCCAGCAGCGCGACAGGGGGCACTGGAAACACCATATATTTT.